Reported below is one TCR beta chain. Its antigen specificity is not known. Base qualities are not recorded, but no much larger clone differs from it by a single base. The CDR3 holds 14 amino acids from the cysteine to the phenylalanine. Of all the DNA, just the CDR3 is kept, 42 bases in frame from base 1. Looking up the germline V gene yields CDR1 SGHRS and CDR2 YFSETQ. The V and J ends are trimmed by 6 bases and 2 bases, leaving 13 bases between them. This entry belongs to a study of blood T cell dynamics during melanoma immunotherapy (dated by TCRdb to about 2020). Background on the whole study: All patients had metastatic melanoma and were given first-line pembrolizumab or nivolumab plus ipilimumab as standard of care in the United Kingdom. To find early correlates of response, peripheral T cell receptor repertoires were profiled in metastatic melanoma patients before and after one cycle of checkpoint inhibitor therapy. The training cohort consisted of consecutive patients, while an additional independent group of patients from the same centre was pooled to form an external validation set.

For every bulk PBMC sample, a fixed 350 ng of DNA was loaded. TCR beta CDR3 sequences were amplified from genomic DNA with the immunoSEQ TCRb Assay kit following manufacturer instructions. The KAPA Library Quantification Kit for Illumina platforms was used to quantify the pooled libraries by qPCR. Pooled libraries were sequenced on an Illumina NextSeq 500, clustered at roughly 0.6-1.2 pM. As for the original processing: TCR data were analyzed with immunoSEQ ANALYZER and the R LymphoSeq package. A rearrangement efficiency score was calculated as productive divided by the sum of productive and non-productive CDR3 sequences. Clonality was assessed using the Gini coefficient and diversity using the Renyi index at alpha=1, with pairwise comparisons between timepoints within each patient. In LymphoSeq, clonal relatedness was computed using an edit distance of 3, and repertoire similarity was computed using the Bhattacharyya coefficient. Linear discriminant analysis on week-3 changes in clonality and diversity was built with the R MASS and caret packages to classify response. TCRdb mirrors the immuneACCESS table, restricted to in-frame sequences. Some clones are absent from its copies; in checked studies, under half trace to an unresolved V gene, and the reason for the others is unknown. Clonal size and the V and J genes are those of that table, whereas D and trimming came from the DNA. This sample has 15,000 or so clones in its table, and roughly 87% of those were observed once. Roughly 7.1% of the sample lies in the top ten.

Points the paper makes about the study in general: The study was unable to establish whether the T cell clones driving the repertoire changes were melanoma-specific or instead reflected general immune activation. The relatively small sample size was acknowledged as a potential limitation on generalization of the results. Unlike progressors, patients who went on to achieve disease control showed a bifurcated reorganization of the PBMC repertoire at W3, with either increased clonality or increased diversity.

Per the publication, the time point label means: week 3, after first cycle of checkpoint inhibitor. Blood samples were taken before treatment (T0) and at week 3 (W3), following the first cycle of checkpoint blockade. Except for a couple of patients with rapid clinical progression, response was assessed 12 weeks after the first infusion by RECIST 1.1; disease control meant complete response, partial response or stable disease. Patients with prior systemic cancer treatment, concomitant immunosuppressant therapy or synchronous other active malignancies were excluded. Both bulk PBMC and plasma cell-free DNA were sequenced for TCR beta so that circulating cells and T cell turnover could be tracked. Lymphoprep and SepMate tubes were used to isolate PBMC from blood, and red cell lysis was then performed. DNA from PBMC and sorted T cell subsets was extracted with QIAamp DNA Blood Mini kits.

The sequence came from a human donor with melanoma. The starting material was blood, obtained from a patient treated with checkpoint blockade. The sequence links TRBV5-1 to TRBJ2-3; a confident D gene designation cannot be given. The encoded CDR3 is CASISDQYTDTQYF. Read as DNA, the sequence is TGCGCCAGCATCTCGGACCAATACACAGATACGCAGTATTTT. With all but the CDR3 taken from the reference TRBV5-1 and TRBJ2-3 genes, the full variable domain is: KAGVTQTPRYLIKTRGQQVTLSCSPISGHRSVSWYQQTPGQGLQFLFEYFSETQRNKGNFPGRFSGRQFSNSRSEMNVSTLELGDSALYLCASISDQYTDTQYFGPGTRLTVL.